The clone carrying this T cell receptor (beta chain) was detected many times. What it binds is unknown. This library used roughly 400 ng RNA and molecular barcoded adaptors spanning alpha/delta and beta/gamma chains. TCRdb itself ran the reads through MiXCR, one entry per CDR3 protein. The sample contains 50,000 or so distinct CDR3 sequences, around a fifth of which appear only once. These data belong to a study of read filtering for tumor transcriptome and immune sequencing. At the level of the study: Eight or nine patients were R-ISS I, approximately 15 were R-ISS II, roughly 7 were R-ISS III. Study-wide results and limits: This fraction held mixed bone marrow immune cells after CD138-negative sorting. RNA-seq captured clonotypes less deeply and reliably than IR-seq. Around 84% of IR-seq clonotypes had one read, totaling 3% to 4.5% of reads; RNA-seq: approximately 75% and 45%.

Trimming left V 4 bases short and J 3 bases short, with 13 bases between. There are 14 residues in the CDR3. Germline values: CDR1 SGHRS, CDR2 YFSETQ. This chain joins TRBV5-1 and TRBJ1-1; weak D call: TRBD1 (5 bases). The sequencing input was a population of CD138-negative cells sorted from bone marrow. This TCR was sampled from a donor aged 40 or over with multiple myeloma. CDR3 sequence (DNA): TGCGCCAGCAGCCGGCGGGGGATGGACACTGAAGCTTTCTTT. Its translation is CASSRRGMDTEAFF.